The 26 T cell receptor beta chains in this list originate from one sample, sequenced in a study of PD-1 blockade in classical Hodgkin lymphoma. The time point denotes: cycle 4 day 1 (C4D1), after six to seven weeks of nivolumab. Every patient experienced relapse after autologous stem cell transplantation, and brentuximab vedotin exposure varied. The method was immunoSEQ multiplex PCR; TCRdb's version includes in-frame clones alone and lacks a portion of them. Of over 50,000 clones in the sample, roughly 85% were seen once. The sample in question was peripheral blood mononuclear cells (PBMCs), obtained before the fourth cycle of nivolumab. Receptor source: a human donor with classical Hodgkin lymphoma.

The chain uses TRBV5-1 and TRBJ2-2; D is possibly TRBD1 (5 bases). Per germline, CDR1 SGHRS and CDR2 YFSETQ. This CDR3 has 16 residues. Trimming took 0 bases from V and 0 from J, leaving 9 bases between them. CDR3: CASSLAVGPNTGELFF. The CDR3 DNA sequence: TGCGCCAGCAGCTTGGCCGTGGGGCCGAACACCGGGGAGCTGTTTTTT.

This chain links TRBV4-2 with TRBJ1-4, with D unresolved. This CDR3 comprises 14 residues. The germline gives CDR1 LGHNA, CDR2 YNFKEQ. Trimming removed 4 bases at V and 7 bases at J, with 13 bases between. As DNA, the CDR3 is TGTGCCAGCAGCCCCAATCCCGATGGTGAAAAACTGTTTTTT. Encoded protein: CASSPNPDGEKLFF.

The chain employs TRBV5-1 and TRBJ1-2; D uncertain. The CDR3 has 14 residues. Trimming took 0 bases from V and 6 from J, leaving 12 bases between them. Germline values: CDR1 SGHRS, CDR2 YFSETQ. CDR3 sequence: CASSLVPGTDGYTF. CDR3 bases: TGCGCCAGCAGCTTGGTTCCGGGCACAGATGGCTACACCTTC.

The chain employs TRBV6-6 and TRBJ1-5; weak D call: TRBD1 (6 bases). CDR1 is MNHNY and CDR2 is SVGAGI in the germline V gene (reference sequence). The CDR3 spans 13 residues. The germline V and J ends were trimmed by 5 bases and 5 bases, with 10 bases remaining between them. The CDR3 loop reads CASSENRDQPQHF. The CDR3 coding sequence is TGTGCCAGCAGTGAGAACAGGGATCAGCCCCAGCATTTT.

This clone was recorded once. This chain joins TRBV4-2 and TRBJ2-3; D ambiguous. The CDR3 consists of 11 residues. V lost 3 bases and J lost 6, with 4 bases in between. CDR1 is LGHNA, CDR2 YNFKEQ, per germline. CDR3 sequence reads: CASSQADTQYF. CDR3 nucleotides: TGTGCCAGCAGCCAGGCCGATACGCAGTATTTT.

The genes are TRBV7-9 and TRBJ2-5; tentatively, D is TRBD1 or TRBD2 (5 bases each). The CDR3 extends over 18 amino acids. Germline loops: CDR1 SEHNR, CDR2 FQNEAQ (reference sequence). V lost 5 bases, J lost 1 base, and 23 bases lay in between. The CDR3 region has the DNA TGTGCCAGCAGCCCCCCGAGGGGCACTAGTGGGATCCAAGAGACCCAGTACTTC. Protein: CASSPPRGTSGIQETQYF.

The V call is TRBV4-1, the J call TRBJ1-4; TRBD1 might be the D (6 bases). The ends were cut back, 3 bases at V and 8 bases at J, with 16 bases in the middle. Per the germline V gene, CDR1 is MGHRA and CDR2 is YSYEKL. The CDR3 contains 15 residues. DNA of the CDR3: TGCGCCAGCAGCCACGACCACAGGGCCAGAGAAAAACTGTTTTTT. This codes for CASSHDHRAREKLFF.

The genes are TRBV2 and TRBJ2-5; 8 bases are a match to TRBD2. V trimming: 3 bases; J trimming: 1 base; junction bases outside the gene matches: 1. The CDR3 runs 14 residues. The germline gives CDR1 SNHLY, CDR2 FYNNEI. DNA of the CDR3: TGTGCCAGCAGTGACGGGGGGGGCCAAGAGACCCAGTACTTC. Translation: CASSDGGGQETQYF.

The chain has TRBV7-9 and TRBJ2-7; 9 bases agree with TRBD1. Trimming took 3 bases from V and 5 from J; bases not matched to a gene: 5. The CDR3 has 14 residues. Germline-derived CDR1 and CDR2 are SEHNR and FQNEAQ (reference sequence). CDR3 amino acids: CASSFRQGVHEQYF. The CDR3 DNA is TGTGCCAGCAGCTTTCGACAGGGGGTTCACGAGCAGTACTTC.

The chain recombines TRBV5-1 with TRBJ2-3, with D perhaps TRBD2 (7 bases). The germline V gene encodes CDR1 SGHRS and CDR2 YFSETQ. The V gene lost 6 bases and the J gene lost 4 bases, with 12 bases spanning the gap. CDR3 length: 13 amino acids. CDR3 coding DNA: TGCGCCAGCATTTCGGGGGGCTCAGATACGCAGTATTTT. Residues: CASISGGSDTQYF.

The chain uses TRBV5-1 and TRBJ1-2, with D tentatively TRBD1 (5 bases). V was shortened by 0 bases and J by 5 bases, with 14 bases between the two germline ends. The CDR3 is made up of 15 amino acids. The germline CDR1 and CDR2 sequences are SGHRS and YFSETQ. CDR3 DNA sequence: TGCGCCAGCAGCTTGGGAGGGGAGGCTTCTTATGGCTACACCTTC. It specifies CASSLGGEASYGYTF.

As to this clone: At the DNA level, this CDR3 is encoded by other sequences in the same sample as well. The chain carries TRBV7-9 and TRBJ2-5, with D possibly matching TRBD1 (5 bases). With 2 bases removed from V and 4 bases from J, the gap between germline ends came to 8 bases. Germline lookup yields CDR1 SEHNR and CDR2 FQNEAQ (reference sequence). The CDR3 is made up of 13 amino acids. The CDR3: CASSLRGPETQYF. In DNA form, the CDR3 reads TGTGCCAGCAGCTTAAGGGGCCCAGAGACCCAGTACTTC.

The chain joins TRBV10-1 to TRBJ2-1; D unresolved. CDR1 is WNHNN and CDR2 is SYGVQD in the germline V gene (reference sequence). The CDR3 spans 17 residues. V lost 0 bases and J lost 8, with 20 bases in between. For the CDR3, the DNA is TGCGCCAGCAGTGAGTCGATTTTTCCAGGCCCCTCCTATGAGCAGTTCTTC. Its protein is CASSESIFPGPSYEQFF.

This chain links TRBV4-1 with TRBJ2-2, with TRBD1 identical over 8 bases. V lost 2 bases, J lost 1 base, and 3 bases stayed unmatched. The CDR3 totals 16 residues. CDR1 MGHRA and CDR2 YSYEKL come from the germline V gene. CDR3 loop: CASSQPTGENTGELFF. The CDR3 DNA follows: TGCGCCAGCAGCCAACCGACAGGGGAGAACACCGGGGAGCTGTTTTTT.

The V gene is TRBV5-1, the J gene TRBJ2-4; D ambiguous. Germline lookup yields CDR1 SGHRS and CDR2 YFSETQ. This CDR3 region has 16 residues. The V end was cut by 6 bases, the J end by 0 bases, with 16 bases between. CDR3 DNA sequence: TGCGCCAGCATCGCCCCAAAATACCTAGCCAAAAACATTCAGTACTTC. It yields the protein CASIAPKYLAKNIQYF. Combining the CDR3 with reference TRBV5-1 and TRBJ2-4 gives the whole variable domain KAGVTQTPRYLIKTRGQQVTLSCSPISGHRSVSWYQQTPGQGLQFLFEYFSETQRNKGNFPGRFSGRQFSNSRSEMNVSTLELGDSALYLCASIAPKYLAKNIQYFGAGTRLSVL.

The V gene is TRBV6-5, the J gene TRBJ2-3, with D uncertain. The germline V and J ends were trimmed by 0 bases and 4 bases, with 14 bases remaining between them. Germline V gene lookup returns CDR1 MNHEY and CDR2 SVGAGI. The CDR3 is made up of 16 amino acids. The CDR3 nucleotides are TGTGCCAGCAGTTACTCCCTTTTTAGTATGCCAGATACGCAGTATTTT. It codes for CASSYSLFSMPDTQYF.

This chain connects TRBV14 to TRBJ1-2; D gene unclear. The CDR3 spans 14 residues. The ends were cut back, 6 bases at V and 3 bases at J, with 14 bases in the middle. Germline V gene data show CDR1 as SGHDN and CDR2 as FVKESK. CDR3 nucleotides: TGTGCCAGCAGAAAAGGTAGCGGTTACTATGGCTACACCTTC. It yields the protein CASRKGSGYYGYTF. The variable domain in full, with the rest retrieved from reference TRBV14 and TRBJ1-2, is EAGVTQFPSHSVIEKGQTVTLRCDPISGHDNLYWYRRVMGKEIKFLLHFVKESKQDESGMPNNRFLAERTGGTYSTLKVQPAELEDSGVYFCASRKGSGYYGYTFGSGTRLTVV.

The chain uses TRBV9 and TRBJ1-1; D is perhaps TRBD1 (5 bases). The V gene lost 3 bases and the J gene lost 1 base, with 7 bases spanning the gap. Germline lookup yields CDR1 SGDLS and CDR2 YYNGEE. CDR3 length: 13 residues. CDR3 sequence (DNA): TGTGCCAGCAGCGGACAGCCGAACACTGAAGCTTTCTTT. It translates to CASSGQPNTEAFF.

The rearrangement uses TRBV7-9 and TRBJ2-7, with D perhaps matching TRBD1 (5 bases). V lost 3 bases, J lost 2 bases, and 17 bases lay in between. Germline V lookup: CDR1 SEHNR, CDR2 FQNEAQ (reference sequence). The CDR3 loop spans 16 amino acids. CDR3 coding DNA: TGTGCCAGCAGCTTGTCAGGGTCGACGGGCGCCTACGAGCAGTACTTC. It is translated as CASSLSGSTGAYEQYF.

The chain is built from TRBV6-6 and TRBJ2-3; 8 nucleotides agree with TRBD1. V gave up 4 bases and J gave up 3 bases; unmatched junction bases: 6. The CDR3 covers 15 residues. Germline V gene data show CDR1 as MNHNY and CDR2 as SVGAGI (reference sequence). The CDR3 DNA follows: TGTGCCAGCAGTTCTACCGGGACAGGTACAGATACGCAGTATTTT. It encodes CASSSTGTGTDTQYF.

V gene TRBV21-1 combines with J gene TRBJ2-3; TRBD2 is the table's D call, not checked against the DNA. TRBV21-1 counts as a pseudogene. CDR3 length: 18 amino acids. CDR3 DNA: TGTGCCAGCAGCAAAGAATCTGAGGTGCTAGAGAGGAAAGATACGCAGTATTTT. Its protein is CASSKESEVLERKDTQYF.

The rearrangement joins TRBV7-9 to TRBJ1-1; TRBD1 might be the D (5 bases). The V end lost 5 bases, the J end lost 5 bases, and 18 bases lay between the germline ends. Per the germline V gene, CDR1 is SEHNR and CDR2 is FQNEAQ (reference sequence). CDR3 length: 15 amino acids. This chain's CDR3 is CASSPSGGRRTEAFF. The CDR3 DNA is TGTGCCAGCAGCCCCTCGGGGGGGAGGCGGACTGAAGCTTTCTTT.

The rearrangement joins TRBV5-1 to TRBJ1-1; 8 nucleotides align to TRBD1. J gave up 0 bases and V 4 bases, and 2 bases lay outside the gene matches. The CDR3 totals 14 residues. CDR1 is SGHRS, CDR2 YFSETQ, per germline. CDR3: CASSVTGVNTEAFF. The CDR3 bases are TGCGCCAGCAGCGTGACAGGGGTGAACACTGAAGCTTTCTTT.

V gene TRBV5-1 combines with J gene TRBJ2-7, with TRBD1 matching over 7 bases. J gave up 2 bases and V 3 bases, and 8 bases lay outside the gene matches. CDR1 and CDR2 (germline): SGHRS, YFSETQ. This CDR3 region has 15 residues. CDR3 sequence: CASSSTPDRTYEQYF. The DNA for the CDR3 is TGCGCCAGCAGCTCAACTCCGGACAGGACCTACGAGCAGTACTTC.

This clone was seen only a few times. The rearrangement links TRBV30 to TRBJ2-7; D remains ambiguous. CDR3 length equals 13 residues. Per germline, CDR1 GTSNPN and CDR2 SVGIG (reference sequence). With 1 base removed from V and 3 bases from J, the gap between germline ends came to 10 bases. The CDR3 sequence is CAWSGLGFYEQYF. Here the CDR3 DNA reads TGTGCCTGGAGTGGACTTGGTTTCTACGAGCAGTACTTC. The full variable domain, in which reference TRBV30 and TRBJ2-7 provide the parts outside the CDR3, is SQTIHQWPATLVQPVGSPLSLECTVEGTSNPNLYWYRQAAGRGLQLLFYSVGIGQISSEVPQNLSASRPQDRQFILSSKKLLLSDSGFYLCAWSGLGFYEQYFGPGTRLTVT.

V and J are TRBV7-9 and TRBJ2-5; weak D call: TRBD2 (6 bases). The CDR3 is 13 residues long. The germline V and J ends were trimmed by 5 bases and 5 bases, with 12 bases remaining between them. CDR1 SEHNR and CDR2 FQNEAQ come from the germline V gene (reference sequence). The CDR3 coding sequence is TGTGCCAGCAGCACACGGACTACCGAGACCCAGTACTTC. Protein: CASSTRTTETQYF.